This T cell receptor beta chain originates from a study of T cell responses to AZD1222 COVID-19 vaccine. The protocol was immunoSEQ multiplex PCR, while the TCRdb copy is restricted to in-frame clones and leaves out a portion. The profile shows 150,000 to 200,000 clones, 88% of them singletons. Trimming stripped 4 bases from V and 3 bases from J, with 7 bases between. The CDR3 is 13 residues long. CDR1 is LNHDA and CDR2 is SQIVND in the germline V gene (reference sequence). The chain couples TRBV19 to TRBJ1-5, with D hard to call. The sample consisted of peripheral blood, taken on day 0 of AZD1222 vaccination. The clonotype originates from an adult in good health. The CDR3 reads CASSSGFNQPQHF. Written as DNA, the CDR3 is TGTGCCAGTAGTAGTGGGTTCAATCAGCCCCAGCATTTT.